These T cell receptor beta chains were read from a single sample in a study of tumor-infiltrating lymphocytes in localized non-small cell lung cancer. Data came from immunoSEQ multiplex PCR; TCRdb stores just in-frame clones and leaves some out. The sample consists of tens of thousands of clones, approximately 70% of them appearing once. The sample was lung tumor tissue. Receptors were obtained from a human donor with non-small cell lung cancer. CDR3s include the opening cysteine and the closing phenylalanine or tryptophan. The D gene is left open where the match is weak. Rows give clone size only sometimes, using once, few, many, or a class for an expanded clone.

CDR3 protein | CDR3 DNA | J gene | clone size | V gene | D gene
CATSGGLYIGANVLTF | TGTGCAACTAGCGGGGGCCTTTATATTGGGGCCAACGTCCTGACTTTC | TRBJ2-6 | - | TRBV15 | TRBD2
CASSRLGSEKLFF | TGTGCCAGCAGTAGACTAGGGAGCGAAAAACTGTTTTTT | TRBJ1-4 | - | TRBV7-2 | -
CASRWDGSSNQPQHF | TGTGCCAGCAGATGGGACGGCAGCAGCAATCAGCCCCAGCATTTT | TRBJ1-5 | medium-sized | TRBV7-2 | -
CASSPDSLSGYTF | TGTGCCAGCTCACCAGACAGCCTCTCGGGCTACACCTTC | TRBJ1-2 | few | TRBV18 | -
CASSEVQGNSPLHF | TGTGCCAGCAGTGAAGTACAGGGTAATTCACCCCTCCACTTT | TRBJ1-6 | - | TRBV6-1 | -
CASSKGQGAGELFF | TGTGCCAGTAGTAAAGGACAGGGCGCCGGGGAGCTGTTTTTT | TRBJ2-2 | - | TRBV19 | TRBD1
CASSVKISSYNEQFF | TGTGCCAGCAGCGTCAAGATAAGCTCCTACAATGAGCAGTTCTTC | TRBJ2-1 | medium-sized | TRBV9 | -
CSASRGVGGYGYTF | TGCAGCGCCTCCCGCGGGGTCGGAGGCTATGGCTACACCTTC | TRBJ1-2 | - | TRBV29-1 | -
CASSERTGGSYTF | TGCGCCAGCAGTGAACGGACGGGCGGTAGCTACACCTTC | TRBJ1-2 | - | TRBV10-1 | -
CASSVVPRGSGGSSSYNEQFF | TGTGCCAGCAGCGTAGTCCCGAGGGGTAGCGGGGGGTCGAGCTCCTACAATGAGCAGTTCTTC | TRBJ2-1 | - | TRBV9 | TRBD2
CASSQDQAQSSPLHF | TGCGCCAGCAGCCAAGATCAAGCGCAGAGCTCACCCCTCCACTTT | TRBJ1-6 | once | TRBV4-3 | -
CAISELATGELFF | TGTGCCATCAGTGAATTGGCCACCGGGGAGCTGTTTTTT | TRBJ2-2 | few | TRBV10-3 | -
CASSLEDNNEQFF | TGCGCCAGCAGCTTGGAAGACAACAATGAGCAGTTCTTC | TRBJ2-1 | few | TRBV5-1 | -
CASMGGGNTIYF | TGTGCCAGCATGGGGGGGGGAAACACCATATATTTT | TRBJ1-3 | - | TRBV7-2 | -
CASSLLGGSSTDTQYF | TGTGCCAGCAGCCTCCTGGGGGGGAGTAGCACAGATACGCAGTATTTT | TRBJ2-3 | - | TRBV14 | TRBD2
CASSVEGTGVPYEQYF | TGTGCCAGCAGCGTTGAGGGGACAGGGGTTCCTTACGAGCAGTACTTC | TRBJ2-7 | once | TRBV9 | TRBD1
CASNLLGSTANTEAFF | TGTGCCAGCAACTTATTGGGGTCGACGGCGAACACTGAAGCTTTCTTT | TRBJ1-1 | - | TRBV5-4 | -
CSVERPGQLEAFF | TGCAGCGTTGAAAGACCGGGACAGCTTGAAGCTTTCTTT | TRBJ1-1 | - | TRBV29-1 | TRBD1
CASSLTRERADTQYF | TGTGCCAGCTCCTTAACTAGGGAGAGGGCAGATACGCAGTATTTT | TRBJ2-3 | - | TRBV18 | -
CATFLSRAFF | TGTGCCACCTTCCTTTCGAGAGCTTTCTTT | TRBJ1-1 | - | TRBV6-5 | -
CASSQDGAEGEQYF | TGCGCCAGCAGCCAAGATGGGGCGGAGGGGGAGCAGTACTTC | TRBJ2-7 | - | TRBV4-3 | -
CAWKVMQNTEAFF | TGTGCCTGGAAAGTAATGCAGAACACTGAAGCTTTCTTT | TRBJ1-1 | - | TRBV30 | -
CATDTRGDNEQFF | TGTGCCACGGACACGAGAGGGGACAATGAGCAGTTCTTC | TRBJ2-1 | - | TRBV10-3 | -